Listed below are T cell receptor beta chains from one sample, sequenced in a study of T cell changes during pregnancy in multiple sclerosis. TCRdb's table, derived via immunoSEQ multiplex PCR, lists solely in-frame clones and lacks some. The data show around 31,000 clones, with around 90% seen just once and under 0.75% held by the top ten. This specimen consisted of CD4+ T cells from peripheral blood mononuclear cells, obtained in the third trimester of pregnancy. Receptors were obtained from a female donor in good health, enrolled as a control in a pregnancy study. Each CDR3 is given without its conserved first and last residue. D genes are given only for firm matches. Clone size is given for some rows only: seen once, a few or many times, or a class if the clone is expanded.

TRBJ2-3 | - | TRBV6-1 | TRBD1 | ASIRDRADTQY
TRBJ1-1 | - | TRBV6-1 | - | ASRLELWTEAF
TRBJ2-1 | once | TRBV6-5 | - | ASSYSGFTPYNEQF
TRBJ1-5 | - | TRBV28 | TRBD1 | ASSLPGTGHQPQH
TRBJ2-7 | - | TRBV18 | - | ASSPAGSPYEQY
TRBJ1-4 | - | TRBV20-1 | - | SVNFNEKLF
TRBJ2-1 | - | TRBV9 | - | ASSVGGTGKAGGPTDEQF
TRBJ2-3 | - | TRBV6-6 | TRBD1 | ASSSGQGAAF
TRBJ2-2 | - | TRBV9 | - | ASSPRVSSPGELF
TRBJ1-2 | - | TRBV19 | - | ATKPLVQGNNYGYT
TRBJ2-2 | - | TRBV5-4 | TRBD2 | ASSVGGTGELF
TRBJ2-7 | - | TRBV29-1 | TRBD1 | SVERDRGPYEQY
TRBJ1-2 | - | TRBV6-1 | - | ASSDSRVVSYGYT
TRBJ1-3 | once | TRBV12-5 | - | ASGPPGGRSSGNTIY
TRBJ2-1 | - | TRBV9 | TRBD2 | ASAVRGGGAYNEQF
TRBJ2-1 | - | TRBV6-1 | TRBD2 | ASSGFGGSGDEQF
TRBJ1-2 | - | TRBV19 | - | ASSMAVGYGYT
TRBJ2-7 | - | TRBV5-6 | TRBD2 | ASSSPGGASGRWVYEQY
TRBJ1-3 | - | TRBV7-2 | - | ASSSDRGPGNTIY
TRBJ2-7 | - | TRBV19 | - | ASSLLATRGPPSTYEQY
TRBJ2-2 | - | TRBV5-4 | - | ASSPSGLVNAGELF
TRBJ2-7 | - | TRBV30 | - | AWTRWQGPYEQY
TRBJ2-7 | - | TRBV13 | - | ASSSGEGLSAYEQY
TRBJ1-1 | - | TRBV9 | - | ASSVAISGVGDTEAF
TRBJ1-3 | - | TRBV19 | - | ASSIPRGTIY
TRBJ2-7 | once | TRBV5-1 | - | ASSLEEMSSYEQY
TRBJ2-1 | - | TRBV19 | - | ASKGSTNNEQF
TRBJ1-2 | - | TRBV28 | - | ASSPTQNYGYT